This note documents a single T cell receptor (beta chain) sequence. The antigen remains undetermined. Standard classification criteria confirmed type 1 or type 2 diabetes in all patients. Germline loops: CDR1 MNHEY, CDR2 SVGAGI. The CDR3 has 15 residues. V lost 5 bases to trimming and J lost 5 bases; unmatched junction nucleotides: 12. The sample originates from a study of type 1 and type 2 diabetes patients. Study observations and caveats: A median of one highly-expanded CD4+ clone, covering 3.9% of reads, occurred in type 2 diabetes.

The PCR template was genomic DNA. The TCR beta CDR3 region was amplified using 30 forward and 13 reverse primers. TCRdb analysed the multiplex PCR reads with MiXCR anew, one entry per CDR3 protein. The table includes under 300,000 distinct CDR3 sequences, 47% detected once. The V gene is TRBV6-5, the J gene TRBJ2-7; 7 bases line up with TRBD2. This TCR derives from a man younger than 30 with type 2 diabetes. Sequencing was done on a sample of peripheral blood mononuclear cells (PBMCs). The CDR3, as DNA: TGTGCCAGCAGTGAGGGTATAGGGGAGGGCCACGAGCAGTACTTC. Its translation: CASSEGIGEGHEQYF.